This T cell receptor (beta chain) was observed in a study of blood T cell repertoires in COVID-19. Sequencing used immunoSEQ multiplex PCR; TCRdb keeps in-frame clones, though not all of them. The table lists about 34,000 clones, approximately 83% of them singletons. The CDR3 covers 18 residues. The receptor was isolated from a woman aged 60-75 years with active COVID-19. Sample: peripheral blood. The V call is TRBV12-1, the J call TRBJ2-5; TRBD1 reflects the table's D call only, with no check against the DNA. TRBV12-1 is listed as a pseudogene. The CDR3 DNA reads TGTGCCAGCAGTTACGGGACAGGTGGGAGCGGGGCAAAAGAGACCCAGTACTTC. Amino acid sequence: CASSYGTGGSGAKETQYF.